Each of the 14 T cell receptor beta chains below was sequenced from the same sample in a study of blood T cell repertoires in COVID-19 (dated by TCRdb to 2020 to 2021). The library was obtained by the immunoSEQ multiplex PCR assay. As stored in TCRdb, this immuneACCESS dataset retains in-frame rearrangements with V and J assigned. A fraction of the clones does not appear; measured against another copy, unresolved V genes explain less than half of the discrepancy, and the remainder lacks a known reason. A total of around 61,000 clones appear in this sample, approximately 89% of them only once. Of the sample, around 40% falls within the top ten clones. Sample: peripheral blood. The source is a woman in her sixties or seventies with COVID-19, enrolled during active disease.

This chain links TRBV7-2 with TRBJ2-5; D is possibly TRBD2 (6 bases). CDR1 and CDR2 from the germline V gene are SGHTA and FQGNSA. V was pared by 5 bases and J by 5 bases, with 15 bases between. This CDR3 spans 14 amino acids. The CDR3 DNA sequence: TGTGCCAGCAGCCCGCAACATGGGGGGGAGACCCAGTACTTC. Translation gives CASSPQHGGETQYF.

This rearrangement joins TRBV6-5 to TRBJ2-5; 10 positions agree with TRBD2. Germline V gives CDR1 MNHEY, CDR2 SVGAGI. Trimming cost V 0 bases and J 2 bases; bases outside gene matches: 3. The CDR3 covers 16 residues. Written as DNA, the CDR3 is TGTGCCAGCAGTTACTCGGGACTAGCGCATCAAGAGACCCAGTACTTC. Protein: CASSYSGLAHQETQYF.

V is TRBV10-3 and J is TRBJ2-1, with TRBD2 matching over 12 bases. The J segment lost 15 bases and the V segment lost 6 bases, leaving 12 bases of the junction unmatched. The CDR3 spans 14 residues. Germline V gene lookup returns CDR1 ENHRY and CDR2 SYGVKD. The CDR3 region has the DNA TGTGCCATCAGCGATGGACTAGCGGGGTCCCAGGGGTTCTTC. Translating gives CAISDGLAGSQGFF.

The CDR3 reads CASSQRDSEKLFF. The CDR3 DNA reads as TGTGCCAGCAGCCAACGGGACAGTGAAAAACTGTTTTTT. The genes are TRBV4-2 and TRBJ1-4, with TRBD1 matching over 7 bases. The J segment lost 7 bases and the V segment lost 2 bases, leaving 1 base of the junction unmatched. The CDR3 is 13 residues long. Germline V gene sequence: CDR1 LGHNA, CDR2 YNFKEQ.

This clone has just a few counts. V and J are TRBV7-9 and TRBJ1-5; a possible D gene is TRBD1 (6 bases). Trimming removed 5 bases at V and 7 bases at J, with 18 bases between. Germline V gives CDR1 SEHNR, CDR2 FQNEAQ (reference sequence). This CDR3 has 15 amino acids. The CDR3 bases are TGTGCCAGCAGCCCCCGAGGGGGTGGCATACAGCCCCAGCATTTT. It is translated as CASSPRGGGIQPQHF. Drawing the rest from reference TRBV7-9 and TRBJ1-5, the complete variable domain is DTGVSQNPRHKITKRGQNVTFRCDPISEHNRLYWYRQTLGQGPEFLTYFQNEAQLEKSRLLSDRFSAERPKGSFSTLEIQRTEQGDSAMYLCASSPRGGGIQPQHFGDGTRLSIL.

The chain couples TRBV4-1 to TRBJ1-3, with D possibly being TRBD1 (5 bases). Trimming left V 4 bases short and J 4 bases short, with 20 bases between. Germline V gives CDR1 MGHRA, CDR2 YSYEKL. This CDR3 region has 17 residues. The CDR3: CASSLQGTPATGNTIYF. The DNA for the CDR3 is TGCGCCAGCAGCCTCCAGGGTACACCGGCCACAGGAAACACCATATATTTT.

The chain's CDR3 is CASSFDPRGVYSNQPQHF. The DNA for the CDR3 is TGTGCCAGCAGTTTTGACCCGCGGGGCGTTTATAGCAATCAGCCCCAGCATTTT. V gene TRBV6-2 or TRBV6-3 combines with J gene TRBJ1-5, with a weak D call TRBD1 (5 bases). This CDR3 has 18 residues. Germline V gives CDR1 MNHEY, CDR2 SVGEGT. Deletions cut 4 bases from V and 0 bases from J, with 19 bases between.

The rearrangement joins TRBV28 to TRBJ2-7; D is possibly TRBD2 (5 bases). V dropped 9 bases and J dropped 3 bases, with 21 bases sitting between them. This CDR3 is built from 15 residues. Germline V gives CDR1 MDHEN, CDR2 SYDVKM. The CDR3 DNA sequence: TGTGCCAGTGAAACTATGGGGAGTAGAAGCTACGAGCAGTACTTC. Translated: CASETMGSRSYEQYF.

This clone was observed once. The chain links TRBV11-1 to TRBJ2-7, with 7 bases matching TRBD2. Germline V CDR1 and CDR2: SGHAT, FQDESV (reference sequence). V trimming: 7 bases; J trimming: 0 bases; junction bases outside the gene matches: 9. The CDR3 runs 15 residues. Here the CDR3 DNA reads TGTGCCAGCACCCTATCAGCGGGGCACTCCTACGAGCAGTACTTC. Translation gives CASTLSAGHSYEQYF.

This clone was seen a single time. The chain combines TRBV5-1 with TRBJ2-7, with 10 bases fitting TRBD2. After removal of 0 bases from V and 4 bases from J, the junction contained 1 base not matched to a gene. The CDR3 extends over 14 amino acids. Per germline, CDR1 SGHRS and CDR2 YFSETQ. CDR3 sequence reads: CASSLASGGYEQYF. CDR3 coding DNA: TGCGCCAGCAGCTTGGCTAGCGGGGGATACGAGCAGTACTTC.

The chain combines TRBV11-2 with TRBJ2-7, with 8 positions matching TRBD2. This CDR3 has 15 residues. CDR1 and CDR2 (germline): SGHAT, FQNNGV. Trimming took 0 bases from V and 7 from J; bases not matched to a gene: 8. CDR3 DNA: TGTGCCAGCAGCTTAGATTGGGGACTAGAGGGGGAGCAGTACTTC. Its protein product is CASSLDWGLEGEQYF.

The chain employs TRBV5-1 and TRBJ2-7; 10 bases map to TRBD2. CDR3 length equals 14 residues. V trimming: 5 bases; J trimming: 1 base; junction bases outside the gene matches: 3. The germline gives CDR1 SGHRS, CDR2 YFSETQ. The CDR3 region has the DNA TGCGCCAGCAGACCGGGACTAGCGTCCTACGAGCAGTACTTC. Translation gives CASRPGLASYEQYF.

This clone was counted between two and nine times. The rearrangement uses TRBV7-9 and TRBJ2-2; no firm D call. V dropped 5 bases and J dropped 5 bases, with 12 bases sitting between them. Germline V gene sequence: CDR1 SEHNR, CDR2 FQNEAQ (reference sequence). CDR3 length: 14 residues. DNA of the CDR3: TGTGCCAGCAGCCTCCAGATGGAGACCGGGGAGCTGTTTTTT. It specifies CASSLQMETGELFF.

This chain joins TRBV5-8 and TRBJ2-5; tentative D call: TRBD2 (6 bases). Germline V CDR1 and CDR2: SGHTS, YDEGEE. The CDR3 runs to 16 residues. Trimming cost V 0 bases and J 5 bases, with 17 bases left between them. Here the CDR3 reads CASSLGGAIGGETQYF. The CDR3 nucleotides read TGTGCCAGCAGCTTGGGCGGGGCAATAGGAGGCGAGACCCAGTACTTC.